These T cell receptor beta chains were read from a single sample in a study of CXCR3-negative and CXCR3-positive naive CD8 T cells. After re-calling the 5' RACE reads, TCRdb lists one entry per CDR3 protein, DNA absent. The sample totals some 150,000 distinct CDR3 sequences; its top ten clones hold around 0.5%. Sequencing was done on a sample of naive CXCR3+ CD8+ T cells from blood. These receptors all come from a human donor in good health. Some clones in this sample may be carry-over from other donors' samples. CDR3s include the opening cysteine and the closing phenylalanine or tryptophan.

CDR3 protein,V gene,J gene
CSVADYNEQFF,TRBV29-1,TRBJ2-1
CASSQGTGGNSPLHF,TRBV4-3,TRBJ1-6
CSVASGTYSYEQYF,TRBV29-1,TRBJ2-7
CASSEAGEVDEQFF,TRBV9,TRBJ2-1
CASSFAGTAYEQYF,TRBV19,TRBJ2-7
CATSRRSDTGELFF,TRBV15,TRBJ2-2
CASLGTDTQYF,TRBV19,TRBJ2-3
CAISESIGLDTQYF,TRBV10-3,TRBJ2-3
CASSLLGPQEQETQYF,TRBV28,TRBJ2-5
CASSYSRGSYEQYF,TRBV6-5,TRBJ2-7
CASSLGGFRPYEQYF,TRBV5-4,TRBJ2-7
CSVGASGRNEQFF,TRBV29-1,TRBJ2-1
CASSLAWGTAIMNTEAFF,TRBV7-6,TRBJ1-1
CASSRQGWVQETQYF,TRBV12-3/TRBV12-4,TRBJ2-5
CASSREGSRNTGELFF,TRBV4-1,TRBJ2-2
CASSLQSDTQYF,TRBV7-9,TRBJ2-3
CASSLDRGRALYNEQFF,TRBV5-1,TRBJ2-1
CASSVIGNSGNTIYF,TRBV28,TRBJ1-3
CASSLVVGQQNQPQHF,TRBV12-3/TRBV12-4,TRBJ1-5
CASSQAPRGAPYEQYF,TRBV3-1,TRBJ2-7
CASSYFLSGEQYF,TRBV6-5,TRBJ2-7
CASSSQEGTMNTGELFF,TRBV7-8,TRBJ2-2
CASSGGARGTDTQYF,TRBV7-9,TRBJ2-3
CASSRNRASANQPQHF,TRBV4-2,TRBJ1-5
CASSPPIRRLGEQYF,TRBV7-9,TRBJ2-7
CSVVVGLQNIQYF,TRBV29-1,TRBJ2-4
CASSPRETDTQYF,TRBV28,TRBJ2-3
CASSGGQGGQPQHF,TRBV9,TRBJ1-5
CASSLPGPGLAGPTYEQYF,TRBV7-9,TRBJ2-7
CASSSPSSYEQYF,TRBV9,TRBJ2-7
CASSKECSYAEQYF,TRBV21-1,TRBJ2-7
CASSLGDTDTQYF,TRBV7-8,TRBJ2-3
CSYALYYGPSYNEQFF,TRBV29-1,TRBJ2-1
CSALGQFSYEQYF,TRBV20-1,TRBJ2-7
CASSLGLKRRSFYNEQFF,TRBV6-8,TRBJ2-1
CASSWGTGGIETQYF,TRBV5-6,TRBJ2-5
CASSFHRDREEDTQYF,TRBV2,TRBJ2-3
CASSLGQIEQYF,TRBV5-6,TRBJ2-7
CASGRTASDTQYF,TRBV28,TRBJ2-3
CASSLVGDYEQYF,TRBV5-1,TRBJ2-7
CASSYSTRSYGYTF,TRBV6-5,TRBJ1-2